The rows below give T cell receptor beta chains drawn from one sample of a study of post-analysis software for immune sequencing data. TCRdb re-called the PCR reads with MiXCR, one entry per CDR3 protein. In the table there are about 540,000 distinct CDR3 sequences, around a third of which are singletons. Sequencing input: blood. The receptors originated from a girl under 18 with multiple sclerosis. CDR3s include the opening cysteine and the closing phenylalanine or tryptophan. The D gene is left open where the match is weak. Size is stated for part of the rows, as once, few or many counts, or as a class when the clone is expanded.

TRBJ2-1,TRBD1,NA,TRBV20-1,14,TGCAGTGCTAGGGGACAGTGGATGTACAATGAGCAGTTCTTC,CSARGQWMYNEQFF
TRBJ1-5,NA,NA,TRBV20-1,10,TGCAGTGCTAGCAATCAGCCCCAGCATTTT,CSASNQPQHF
TRBJ2-1,NA,NA,TRBV7-9,13,TGTGCCAGCAGCTTAGGGACCAGCTTTGTGCAGTTCTTC,CASSLGTSFVQFF
TRBJ2-1,NA,few,TRBV29-1,14,TGCAGCGTTGTGGGGGAAAGCTCCTACAATGAGCAGTTCTTC,CSVVGESSYNEQFF
TRBJ2-3,TRBD1,NA,TRBV4-1,17,TGCGCCAGCAGCCCGTTGGCCGGGACAGGGAGCACAGATACGCAGTATTTT,CASSPLAGTGSTDTQYF
TRBJ1-2,NA,once,TRBV4-2,13,TGTGCCAGCAGGCCCCCGGGGCCTTATGGCTACACCTTC,CASRPPGPYGYTF
TRBJ2-5,TRBD1,NA,TRBV12-3/TRBV12-4,12,TGTGCCAGCACCCGGGGACAGGAGACCCAGTACTTC,CASTRGQETQYF
TRBJ2-1,TRBD2,NA,TRBV4-1,17,TGCGCCAGCAGCCAAGATTTAGCGGGGGCCCTCGCCTACGAGCAGTTCTTC,CASSQDLAGALAYEQFF
TRBJ1-1,TRBD1,NA,TRBV20-1,14,TGCAGTGCTAGAGGACCGGGACAGGGGGCGGAAGCTTTCTTT,CSARGPGQGAEAFF
TRBJ2-2,TRBD2,few,TRBV12-3/TRBV12-4,15,TGTGCCACCCAGCGGGGGGCCAGTGGCACCGGGGAGCTGTTTTTT,CATQRGASGTGELFF
TRBJ2-3,NA,NA,TRBV29-1,12,TGCAGCGTCCAGGCTGTTACAGATACGCAGTATTTT,CSVQAVTDTQYF
TRBJ1-2,NA,NA,TRBV3-1,17,TGTGCCAGCAGCCCCAGCTGGGGCGAAGTTACTAACTATGGCTACACCTTC,CASSPSWGEVTNYGYTF
TRBJ2-7,NA,once,TRBV6-2/TRBV6-3,17,TGTGCCAGCAGTTACCCAGAAGGACGGGGCACGCGTAGCGAGCAGTACTTC,CASSYPEGRGTRSEQYF
TRBJ2-3,TRBD2,once,TRBV9,16,TGTGCCAACAGCGTAGGTTCTAGCGGGGGAACAGATACGCAGTATTTT,CANSVGSSGGTDTQYF
TRBJ2-5,TRBD2,many,TRBV5-1,15,TGTGCCAGCAGCTCCGGGACTAGTGGGCAAGAGACCCAGTACTTC,CASSSGTSGQETQYF
TRBJ2-5,NA,few,TRBV20-1,15,TGCAGTGCTAGAATGCCCCTGGGGGGATCAGAGACCCAGTACTTC,CSARMPLGGSETQYF
TRBJ2-7,NA,NA,TRBV5-1,13,TGTGCCAGCACTGACGGGGTGCACTACGAGCAGTACTTC,CASTDGVHYEQYF
TRBJ2-1,TRBD1,NA,TRBV29-1,15,TGCAGCGTTGAAAGGCCAGGGGGCTTTCGGAATGAGCAGTTCTTC,CSVERPGGFRNEQFF
TRBJ1-2,NA,few,TRBV20-1,14,TGCAGTGCTAGAGTCGGCGGGGGGGAGTATGGCTACACCTTC,CSARVGGGEYGYTF
TRBJ2-1,TRBD2,few,TRBV5-1,19,TGCGCCAGCAGCTCGCCGGGACTAGCGGGGGCCCTCTCCTACAATGAGCAGTTCTTC,CASSSPGLAGALSYNEQFF
TRBJ2-3,NA,few,TRBV2,13,TGTGCCAGCAGCGGACGGTTCACAGATACGCAGTATTTT,CASSGRFTDTQYF
TRBJ1-1,NA,NA,TRBV5-1,14,TGCGCCAGCAGCTTGAGACCTGGAGACACTGAAGCTTTCTTT,CASSLRPGDTEAFF
TRBJ2-2,TRBD1,NA,TRBV12-3/TRBV12-4,14,TGTGCCAGCAGTTCTGGACAGGGGGCCGGGGAGCTGTTTTTT,CASSSGQGAGELFF
TRBJ2-1,TRBD2,few,TRBV29-1,14,TGCAGCGTTGAACTAGCGGGGGGGCCCTATGAGCAGTTCTTC,CSVELAGGPYEQFF
TRBJ1-4,NA,few,TRBV5-6,18,TGTGCCAGCAGCTTGGCCGTGGGCTCCGGAGCAACTAATGAAAAACTGTTTTTT,CASSLAVGSGATNEKLFF
TRBJ1-2,TRBD1,NA,TRBV5-1,14,TGCGCCAGCAGCTTGGCCACAGGGGCCTATGGCTACACCTTC,CASSLATGAYGYTF
TRBJ2-5,TRBD1,few,TRBV6-6,15,TGTGCCAGCAGTTCCCGGGACAGGGCTTCCAGGACCCAGTACTTC,CASSSRDRASRTQYF
TRBJ2-7,TRBD2,NA,TRBV2,16,TGTGCCAGCAGTGGCTTCGGGACTAGCGGAACCTACGAGCAGTACTTC,CASSGFGTSGTYEQYF
TRBJ2-7,NA,NA,TRBV5-5,13,TGTGCCGGCAGCCTGGGGAGCCCCTACGAGCAGTACTTC,CAGSLGSPYEQYF
TRBJ2-7,NA,few,TRBV18,13,TGTGCCAGCTCACCACAGGGTTGGTACGAGCAGTACTTC,CASSPQGWYEQYF
TRBJ2-7,TRBD2,NA,TRBV28,16,TGTGCCAGCAGTTTAGACGGGGGGGCGGTCGCCTACGAGCAGTACTTC,CASSLDGGAVAYEQYF
TRBJ2-6,NA,NA,TRBV9,13,TGTGCCAGCAATAGGGCTGGGGCCAACGTCCTGACTTTC,CASNRAGANVLTF